This TCR beta chain was obtained from a study of blood T cell repertoires in COVID-19. Study as a whole: T cells, B-cell-depleted T cells, or PBMCs supplied cDNA or gDNA.

The V segment lost 6 bases and the J segment 2 bases; nucleotides outside the gene matches: 10. CDR3 length: 15 amino acids. CDR1 is SGHNT and CDR2 is YYREEE in the germline V gene (reference sequence). Methods used by the authors: From reference gene primer amplification, estimates of nucleated cell counts were derived. Libraries were prepared by immunoSEQ multiplex PCR; TCRdb keeps only in-frame clonotypes and omits some of them. That table is the source of V, J and clone size, and D and trimming were worked out from the DNA. This sample yields 430,000 or so clones, of which 70% to 90% are seen a single time; roughly 0.87% belongs to the top ten.

Sequenced input: peripheral blood. The TCR comes from a young man with COVID-19, enrolled during active disease. The chain combines TRBV5-4 with TRBJ1-2, with 7 bases matching TRBD1. This chain's CDR3 is CASIPRAGGNYGYTF. Here the CDR3 DNA reads TGTGCCAGCATCCCAAGGGCAGGGGGGAACTATGGCTACACCTTC.